The TCR beta chain under discussion was sequenced for a study of OX40 agonist ivuxolimab in advanced cancers. Across the study: A diagnosis of hepatocellular carcinoma, melanoma, renal cell or head and neck cancer was present in dose-escalation patients. The dose-escalation cohort was approximately 84% male, with a mean age of 60 years, ranging roughly 23 to 90.

Sequencing used immunoSEQ multiplex PCR; TCRdb keeps in-frame clones, though not all of them. The sample contains about 50,000 clones, 85% to 90% of which appear only once. A word on this clone: The antigen remains unidentified.

Study results and caveats: Averaged across samples, CD8+ T cells carried more expanded clones than CD4+ did. With doses of 0.1-3.0 mg/kg, partial responders showed among the lowest clonal expansion.

V shed 3 bases and J 3 bases; nucleotides not matched to a gene: 10. The germline gives CDR1 GTSNPN, CDR2 SVGIG (reference sequence). The CDR3 sequence is 15 residues long. The clonotype was recovered from an adult with an advanced solid tumor such as melanoma, head and neck, liver or kidney cancer. The chain carries TRBV30 and TRBJ2-7; the match to TRBD1 covers 8 bases. Material: CD4+ or CD8+ T cells sorted from blood, obtained in a trial of the OX40 agonist ivuxolimab. The CDR3 loop reads CAWSQPGQANYEQYF. CDR3 in DNA: TGTGCCTGGAGCCAACCGGGACAGGCGAACTACGAGCAGTACTTC.